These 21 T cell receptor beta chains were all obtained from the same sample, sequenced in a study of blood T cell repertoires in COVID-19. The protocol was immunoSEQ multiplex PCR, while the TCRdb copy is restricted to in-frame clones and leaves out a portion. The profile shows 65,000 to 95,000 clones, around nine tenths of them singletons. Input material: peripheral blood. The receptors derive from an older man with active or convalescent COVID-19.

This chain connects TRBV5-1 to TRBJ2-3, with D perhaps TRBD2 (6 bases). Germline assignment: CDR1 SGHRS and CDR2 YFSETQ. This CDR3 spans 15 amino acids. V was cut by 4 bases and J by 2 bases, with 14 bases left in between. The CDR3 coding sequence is TGCGCCAGCAGCCGAGGCGGCGGGGTCACAGATACGCAGTATTTT. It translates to CASSRGGGVTDTQYF. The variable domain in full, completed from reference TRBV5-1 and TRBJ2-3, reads KAGVTQTPRYLIKTRGQQVTLSCSPISGHRSVSWYQQTPGQGLQFLFEYFSETQRNKGNFPGRFSGRQFSNSRSEMNVSTLELGDSALYLCASSRGGGVTDTQYFGPGTRLTVL.

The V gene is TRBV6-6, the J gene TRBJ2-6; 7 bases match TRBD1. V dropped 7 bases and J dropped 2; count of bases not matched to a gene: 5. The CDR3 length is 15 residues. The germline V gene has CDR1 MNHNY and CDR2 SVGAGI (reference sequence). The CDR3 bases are TGTGCCAGCACCCCCACAGGGGCTGGGGCCAACGTCCTGACTTTC. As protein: CASTPTGAGANVLTF.

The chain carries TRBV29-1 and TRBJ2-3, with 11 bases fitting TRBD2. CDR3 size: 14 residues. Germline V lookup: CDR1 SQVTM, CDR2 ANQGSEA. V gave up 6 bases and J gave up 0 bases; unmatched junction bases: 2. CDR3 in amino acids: CSVTSGGSTDTQYF. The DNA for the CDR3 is TGCAGCGTCACTAGCGGGGGTAGCACAGATACGCAGTATTTT.

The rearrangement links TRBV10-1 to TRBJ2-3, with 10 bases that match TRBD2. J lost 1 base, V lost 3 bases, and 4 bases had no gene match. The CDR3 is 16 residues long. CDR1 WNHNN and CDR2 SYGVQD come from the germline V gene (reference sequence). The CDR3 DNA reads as TGCGCCAGCAGTGACTTAACTAGCGGGGGCACAGATACGCAGTATTTT. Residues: CASSDLTSGGTDTQYF.

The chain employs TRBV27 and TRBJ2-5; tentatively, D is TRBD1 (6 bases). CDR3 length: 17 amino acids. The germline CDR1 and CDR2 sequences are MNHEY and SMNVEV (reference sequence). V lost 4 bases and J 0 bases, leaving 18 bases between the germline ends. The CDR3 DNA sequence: TGTGCCAGCAGTTCGAGTCTAAGGGGGATCAACCAAGAGACCCAGTACTTC. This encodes CASSSSLRGINQETQYF.

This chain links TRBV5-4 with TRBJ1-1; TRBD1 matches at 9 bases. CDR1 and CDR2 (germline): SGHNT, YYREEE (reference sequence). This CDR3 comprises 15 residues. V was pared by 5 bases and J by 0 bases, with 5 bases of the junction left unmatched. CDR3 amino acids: CASSRTGAMNTEAFF. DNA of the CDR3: TGTGCCAGCAGTCGGACAGGGGCCATGAACACTGAAGCTTTCTTT.

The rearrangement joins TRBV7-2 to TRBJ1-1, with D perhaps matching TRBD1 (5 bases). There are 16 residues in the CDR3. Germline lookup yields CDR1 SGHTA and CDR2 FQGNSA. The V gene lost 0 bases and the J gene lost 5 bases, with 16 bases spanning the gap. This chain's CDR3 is CASSLARRGGRTEAFF. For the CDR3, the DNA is TGTGCCAGCAGCTTAGCGAGGAGGGGCGGACGGACTGAAGCTTTCTTT.

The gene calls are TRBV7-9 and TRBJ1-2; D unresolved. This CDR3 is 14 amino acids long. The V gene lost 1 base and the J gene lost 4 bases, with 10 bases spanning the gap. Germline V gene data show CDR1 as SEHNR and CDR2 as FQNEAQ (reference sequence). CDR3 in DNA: TGTGCCAGCAGCTTAGATTGGGGAGCCTATGGCTACACCTTC. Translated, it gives CASSLDWGAYGYTF.

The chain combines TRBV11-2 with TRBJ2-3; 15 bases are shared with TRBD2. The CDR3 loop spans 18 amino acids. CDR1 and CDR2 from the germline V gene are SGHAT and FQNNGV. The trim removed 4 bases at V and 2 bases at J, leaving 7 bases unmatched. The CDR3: CASSSWTSGGAATDTQYF. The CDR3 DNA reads TGTGCCAGCAGCTCGTGGACTAGCGGGGGGGCCGCCACAGATACGCAGTATTTT.

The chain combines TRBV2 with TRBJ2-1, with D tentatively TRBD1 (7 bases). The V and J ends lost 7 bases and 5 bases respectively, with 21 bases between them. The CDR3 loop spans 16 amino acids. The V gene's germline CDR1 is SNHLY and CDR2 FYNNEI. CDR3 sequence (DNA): TGTGCCAGCACCCAGGGGGACTTCGGGTCCCACAATGAGCAGTTCTTC. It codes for CASTQGDFGSHNEQFF.

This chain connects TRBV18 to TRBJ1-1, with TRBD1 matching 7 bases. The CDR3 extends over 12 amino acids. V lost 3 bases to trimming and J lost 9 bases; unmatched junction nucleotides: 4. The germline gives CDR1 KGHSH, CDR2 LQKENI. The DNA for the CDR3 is TGTGCCAGCTCACCTGCGACAGGGCAAGCTTTCTTT. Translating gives CASSPATGQAFF.

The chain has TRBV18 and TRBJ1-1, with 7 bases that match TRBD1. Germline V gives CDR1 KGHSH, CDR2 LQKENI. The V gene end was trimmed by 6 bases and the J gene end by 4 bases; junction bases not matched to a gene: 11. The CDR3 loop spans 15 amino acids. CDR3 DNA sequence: TGTGCCAGCTCCCAAAGACAGGGAGTGGGCACTGAAGCTTTCTTT. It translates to CASSQRQGVGTEAFF.

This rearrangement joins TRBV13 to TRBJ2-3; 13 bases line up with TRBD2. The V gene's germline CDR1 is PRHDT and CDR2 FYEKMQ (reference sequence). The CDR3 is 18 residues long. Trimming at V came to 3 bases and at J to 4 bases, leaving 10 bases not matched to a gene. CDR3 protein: CASSFQLAGGYKADTQYF. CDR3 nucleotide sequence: TGTGCCAGCAGCTTTCAACTAGCGGGGGGGTACAAGGCAGATACGCAGTATTTT.

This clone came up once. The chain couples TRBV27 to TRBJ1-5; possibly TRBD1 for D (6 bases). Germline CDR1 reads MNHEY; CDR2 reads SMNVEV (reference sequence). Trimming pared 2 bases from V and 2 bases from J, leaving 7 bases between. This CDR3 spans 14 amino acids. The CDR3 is CASSLGGGNQPQHF. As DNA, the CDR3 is TGTGCCAGCAGTTTAGGGGGCGGCAATCAGCCCCAGCATTTT.

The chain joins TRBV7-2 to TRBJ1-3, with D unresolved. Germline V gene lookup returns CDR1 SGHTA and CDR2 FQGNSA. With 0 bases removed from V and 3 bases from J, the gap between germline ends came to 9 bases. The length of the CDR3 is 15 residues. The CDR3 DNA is TGTGCCAGCAGCTTAGCGAGGTATTATGGAAACACCATATATTTT. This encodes CASSLARYYGNTIYF.

The CDR3 loop is CATSDPTGNSNQPQHF. Written as DNA, the CDR3 is TGTGCCACCAGTGACCCGACAGGGAATAGCAATCAGCCCCAGCATTTT. The rearrangement uses TRBV24-1 and TRBJ1-5; 7 nucleotides line up with TRBD1. The CDR3 consists of 16 residues. Germline values: CDR1 KGHDR, CDR2 SFDVKD. The ends lost 4 bases at V and 0 bases at J; junction bases unmatched: 5.

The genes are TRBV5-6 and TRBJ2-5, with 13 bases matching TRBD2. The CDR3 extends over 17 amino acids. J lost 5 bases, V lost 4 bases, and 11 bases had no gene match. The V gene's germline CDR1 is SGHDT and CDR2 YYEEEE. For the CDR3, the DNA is TGTGCCAGCAGCGCTTCTGGACTAGCGGGGGATGAGGAGACCCAGTACTTC. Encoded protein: CASSASGLAGDEETQYF.

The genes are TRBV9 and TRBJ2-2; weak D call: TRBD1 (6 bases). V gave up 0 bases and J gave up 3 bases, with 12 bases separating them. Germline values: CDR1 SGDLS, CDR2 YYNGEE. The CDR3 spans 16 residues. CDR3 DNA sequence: TGTGCCAGCAGCGTAGGGGTTAGGACAGACACCGGGGAGCTGTTTTTT. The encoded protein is CASSVGVRTDTGELFF. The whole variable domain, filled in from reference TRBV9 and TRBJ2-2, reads DSGVTQTPKHLITATGQRVTLRCSPRSGDLSVYWYQQSLDQGLQFLIQYYNGEERAKGNILERFSAQQFPDLHSELNLSSLELGDSALYFCASSVGVRTDTGELFFGEGSRLTVL.

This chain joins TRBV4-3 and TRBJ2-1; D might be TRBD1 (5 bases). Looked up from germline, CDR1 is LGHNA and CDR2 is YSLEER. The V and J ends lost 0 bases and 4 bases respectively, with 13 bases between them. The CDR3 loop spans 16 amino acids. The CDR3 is CASSQDSQGKYNEQFF. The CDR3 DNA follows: TGCGCCAGCAGCCAAGATTCCCAGGGAAAGTACAATGAGCAGTTCTTC.

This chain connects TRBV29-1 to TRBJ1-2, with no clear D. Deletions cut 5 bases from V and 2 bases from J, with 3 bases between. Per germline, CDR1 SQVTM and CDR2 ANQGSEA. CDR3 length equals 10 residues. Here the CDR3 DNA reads TGCAGCGTTTCGAACTATGGCTACACCTTC. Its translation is CSVSNYGYTF. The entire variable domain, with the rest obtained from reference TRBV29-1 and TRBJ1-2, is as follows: SAVISQKPSRDICQRGTSLTIQCQVDSQVTMMFWYRQQPGQSLTLIATANQGSEATYESGFVIDKFPISRPNLTFSTLTVSNMSPEDSSIYLCSVSNYGYTFGSGTRLTVV.

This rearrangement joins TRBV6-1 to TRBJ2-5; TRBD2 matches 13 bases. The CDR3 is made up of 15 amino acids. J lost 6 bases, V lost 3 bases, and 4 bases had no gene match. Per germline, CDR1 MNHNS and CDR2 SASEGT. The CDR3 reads CASSDPGLAGQTQYF. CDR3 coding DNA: TGTGCCAGCAGTGACCCGGGACTAGCGGGACAGACCCAGTACTTC.